A single T cell receptor (beta chain) is shown here with its context. Its binding antigen is unknown. There are no base qualities to consult, and no much larger clone falls within one base. Compared with germline, V lacks 0 bases and J lacks 4 bases; bases without a gene match: 7. There are 17 amino acids in the CDR3, from cysteine to phenylalanine inclusive. Left in the record is the CDR3 DNA by itself, 51 bases read in frame from the first base. Taken from the germline V gene, the CDR1 and CDR2 loops are LGHNA and YSLEER. The data derive from a study of cytomegalovirus exposure and HLA in healthy donors (dated by TCRdb to 2017 to 2019). Context from the whole study: In an earlier analysis of about 560 of the donors, under 300 Gb of sequence data and some 100 million unique TCR beta sequences from about 179 million T cells were reported. An early release that covered roughly 600 HLA-typed donors contained approximately 320 gigabases of sequencing data and tens of millions of unique TCR sequences. Among the roughly 400 genotyped donors, around 81% belonged to the genetic ancestry cluster associated with self-reported Caucasian donors. The study aimed to test whether cataloging public T cell receptors could reveal signatures of past pathogen exposure. The T cell repertoires of some 670 subjects were profiled by immunosequencing and related to cytomegalovirus serostatus. Along with the approximately 650-subject first cohort, a separate validation cohort of over a hundred different subjects was used. To predict cytomegalovirus infection status, the study brought together high-throughput TCR immunosequencing, statistical association of individual TCRs with disease status, and machine learning. A later analysis re-examined previously published TCR beta repertoires from hundreds of donors and added high-resolution HLA genotyping to investigate patterns of TCR occurrence. Rather than using new phenotypic data, the later analysis identified candidate immune exposures from TCR beta sequences and from how often those sequences occurred across donors. An earlier analysis of 587 of the donors applied high-throughput TCR beta sequencing to assess whether each TCR beta V gene segment acted as functional or pseudogenic. Donor age, sex, ethnicity and CMV serostatus were compiled alongside the repertoire data. A later genetic analysis took genome-wide SNP genotypes for about 55% of the 666 donors and used that subset as a discovery cohort. Every repertoire in the discovery cohort had been generated on one and the same sequencing platform. Both class I and class II loci were covered by HLA typing, at four-digit resolution. The number of donors typed differed by locus, with roughly 620-640 for A, B, C, DRB1 and DQB1, more than 500 for DQA1, about 610 for DPA1, and about 450 for DPB1. Several DR-DQ haplotypes were handled as single units for association and clustering because linkage in the cohort was strong. On average, around 230,000 unique TCR beta nucleotide sequences were sequenced per donor among a few hundred genotyped donors of the cohort, with roughly 19% of those sequences being non-productive. General study outcomes and caveats: The authors suggested that the approach could potentially be generalized to other disease states and immunological phenotypes. Across donors, most TCR sequences were observed very rarely, whereas some public TCRs were present in many individuals. In a later analysis, HLA-associated TCR beta chains were found to be more clonally expanded and to have lower generation probabilities than equally common non-associated chains. A later analysis reported that several top co-occurrence clusters appeared linked to parvovirus B19, influenza, CMV and Epstein-Barr virus. Broadly in line with IMGT annotations, most TCR beta V segments showed up in productive rearrangements about 87% or about 30% of the time in an earlier analysis of several hundred of the donors. The study listed 150 to 200 TCR beta chains as associated with cytomegalovirus. In a later genetic analysis, fewer N-insertions in productive TCRs were reported among donors in an Asian-associated ancestry cluster than the approximately 710-donor mean. Immune exposure information for the cohort was limited to CMV serostatus. Correlated functional status among segregating V segments might be attributable to linkage disequilibrium, but an unknown experimental factor could not be ruled out. Because counts were too low, approximately 15 rarely observed V segments, including chromosome 9 orphons, were excluded from the earlier analysis of roughly 580 of the donors. Roughly uniform sequencing depth across donors was assumed in presence/absence analyses, although this assumption may not hold. A further reported finding was that TCR beta sequences accurately predicted the HLA-A and HLA-B alleles for most subjects in the first cohort. The classifier was reported to diagnose cytomegalovirus status with high specificity and sensitivity in both the original and validation cohorts. Because HLA typing was unavailable for some donors at each locus, only the typed subset was used in association tests. A later analysis found that most CMV-associated TCR beta chains appeared HLA-restricted, with HLA associations seemingly driven largely by CMV exposure. The 87-base-pair reads could not distinguish some IMGT-functional V segments, including TRBV6-2 and TRBV6-3, so those segments were excluded. Specific HLA alleles were associated with 18,000 or so TCR beta sequences at a false discovery rate of 0.05 in a later analysis. This cohort had only TCR beta chains sequenced, and the lack of alpha or paired-chain data limited which features could be detected. According to a later analysis, TCR association rates differed among HLA loci, with DRB1 alleles showing the most associated TCRs and HLA-C alleles showing the fewest. When HLA alleles, especially DR and DQ, strongly co-occurred, TCR associations were difficult to assign to individual alleles. In a later genetic analysis, a missense DCLRE1C variant was associated with V-gene and J-gene trimming of TCR beta chains, and the association was replicated in an independent cohort. Three of the identified cytomegalovirus-associated TCR beta chains were confirmed in vitro to be specific for cytomegalovirus antigens. The sequencing pipeline was judged likely to have produced a cluster of highly shared sequence variants as a technical artifact.

The cohort comprised under 700 healthy bone marrow donors. At the time of sampling, all cohort members were nominally healthy, though unrecorded immune exposures were likely present. The donor tested CMV seronegative and was one of the 352 seronegative cohort members. Each donor provided a peripheral blood sample, and peripheral blood mononuclear cells were used for TCR beta sequencing. Genomic DNA was extracted from the blood cell samples with the Qiagen DNeasy Blood Extraction Kit. Library preparation was by the immunoSEQ multiplex PCR assay. A mixture of 60 forward primers for TCR Vbeta segments and 13 reverse primers for TCR Jbeta segments was used in the multiplex PCR. Amplification of the CDR3 region of rearranged TCR beta genes was performed with a multiplex PCR assay on genomic DNA. Amplified TCR beta libraries were sequenced as 87-base-pair reads on the Illumina HiSeq System. For the original study's pipeline: A later analysis tallied 70 million to 100 million unique TCR beta chains across the 700 or so repertoires, and approximately 12 million of those chains were shared by two or more donors. To remove PCR and sequencing errors, raw reads were error-corrected and collapsed into unique sequences using a nearest-neighbor algorithm that merged closely related sequences. V, D and J gene segments were assigned by aligning CDR3 sequences to IMGT reference sequences. For a sequence to be retained, at least a six-nucleotide match to both a V gene segment and a J gene segment was required. Rearrangements were classified as productive when the CDR3 lacked stop codons and remained in frame with V and J, and all other rearrangements were classified as non-productive. CDR3 was defined according to IMGT convention as the region running from the second conserved V-encoded cysteine to the conserved J-encoded phenylalanine. The earlier analysis of a few hundred of the donors excluded sequences that lacked an unambiguous match to a single V gene segment. In an earlier analysis of approximately 550 of the donors, V segments were called functional above 56.7% productive rearrangements and were called segregating when the between-donor standard deviation exceeded 5%. A statistical classification framework was built to diagnose cytomegalovirus status from the catalog of TCR beta chain sequences. A later analysis assigned V and J genes by comparing TCR nucleotide sequences with IMGT/GENE-DB human TR gene sequences. In a later analysis, CDR3 sequences and most-parsimonious VDJ recombination scenarios were assigned using the TCRdist pipeline. In a later analysis, every TCR beta chain was defined by the combination of its CDR3 amino acid sequence and its V-gene family, and reads without a unique V-gene family were dropped. In a later analysis, 450 to 600 highly shared, low-generation-probability nucleotide sequences were removed to address suspected cross-contamination and a sequencing artifact. In a later analysis, a clonal expansion index was calculated for each public chain from normalized within-repertoire ranks of inferred template counts. Generation probabilities in a later analysis came from a VDJ recombination model fitted to out-of-frame rearrangements, and those results were checked against IGoR. In a later analysis, hypergeometric tests were used to score TCR-TCR, TCR-HLA and TCR-CMV co-occurrence, with a repertoire-size bias correction applied to TCR pairs. To estimate false discovery rates, a later analysis permuted the HLA or CMV assignments 20 times. In a later analysis, co-occurring TCRs were grouped using DBSCAN, and TCRdist sequence similarity was added for clustering within HLA-allele-positive subsets. Repertoires with fewer than 30,000 or more than 120,000 public chains were left out of co-occurrence clustering, as were about 5 repertoires with anomalous nucleotide sharing. What TCRdb holds here is the immuneACCESS table cut down to in-frame rearrangements. Part of the clones is not present; checked against another copy, under half of the missing clones reflect an unresolved V gene, and the others are unexplained. The V and J calls and clone size are taken from that table; D and trimming were inferred from the DNA. The sample profile shows roughly 70,000 clones; around 81% of them were found once. The ten most abundant clones make up approximately 6.3% of the sample.

Recombination linked TRBV4-3 to TRBJ2-1; the central 9 bases match TRBD2. The sample comprised PBMCs. This TCR came from a middle-aged man in good health and CMV-seronegative. The CDR3 amino acid sequence is: CASSQDRAGGPYNEQFF. The DNA sequence is as follows: TGCGCCAGCAGCCAAGACCGAGCGGGAGGACCTTACAATGAGCAGTTCTTC.